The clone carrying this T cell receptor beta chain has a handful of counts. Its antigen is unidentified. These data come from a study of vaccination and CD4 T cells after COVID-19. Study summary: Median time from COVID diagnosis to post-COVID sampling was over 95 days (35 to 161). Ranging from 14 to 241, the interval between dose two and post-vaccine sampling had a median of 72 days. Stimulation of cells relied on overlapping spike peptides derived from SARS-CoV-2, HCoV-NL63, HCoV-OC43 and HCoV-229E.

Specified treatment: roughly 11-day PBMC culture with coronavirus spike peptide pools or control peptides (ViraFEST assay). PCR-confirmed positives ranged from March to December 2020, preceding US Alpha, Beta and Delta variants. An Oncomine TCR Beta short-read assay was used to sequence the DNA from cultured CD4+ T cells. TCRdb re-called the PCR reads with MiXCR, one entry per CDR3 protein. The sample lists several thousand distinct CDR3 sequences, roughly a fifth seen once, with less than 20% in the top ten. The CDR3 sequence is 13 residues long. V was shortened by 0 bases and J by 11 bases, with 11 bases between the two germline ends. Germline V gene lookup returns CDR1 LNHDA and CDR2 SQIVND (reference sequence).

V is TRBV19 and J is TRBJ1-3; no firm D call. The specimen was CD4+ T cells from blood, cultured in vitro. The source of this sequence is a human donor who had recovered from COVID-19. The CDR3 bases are TGTGCCAGTAGTATAGATGGCCCTGGGGCCATATATTTT. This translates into CASSIDGPGAIYF.